A few counts support the clone carrying this T cell receptor beta chain. Its antigen is as yet unknown. Quantitative barcoded 5'-RACE was used to prepare TCR beta libraries. TCRdb reanalysed the 5' RACE reads using MiXCR and keeps one entry per CDR3 protein. The repertoire holds about 480,000 distinct CDR3 sequences, approximately 17% seen once, with approximately 0.93% in the top ten. This record comes from a study of CD8 T cells in ankylosing spondylitis. Notes on the study in general: Disease-linked clones bore a CD8+ phenotype, appearing relatively rarely in peripheral blood. Prior literature has documented some motif variants in synovial fluid and blood from reactive arthritis. Ankylosing spondylitis blood appeared to carry a characteristic TCR beta motif of roughly 8 highly homologous variants. Clones linked to disease were reported to show significant enrichment in matched ankylosing spondylitis synovial fluid.

The source is a male donor with ankylosing spondylitis. Material for sequencing was blood, either unsorted or a sorted T cell fraction (not recorded which).

CDR3 region: CASVTGTTTEAFF. Written as DNA, the CDR3 is TGTGCCAGCGTCACCGGGACCACCACTGAAGCTTTCTTT. The chain joins TRBV5-6 to TRBJ1-1; maybe TRBD1 (5 bases). The length of the CDR3 is 13 residues. Between the trimmed V and J ends, which lost 7 bases and 4 bases, there was a span of 14 bases. Germline assignment: CDR1 SGHDT and CDR2 YYEEEE.